This T cell receptor (beta chain) comes out of a study of blood T cell repertoires in COVID-19. The germline gives CDR1 LGHDT, CDR2 YNNKEL (reference sequence). The length of the CDR3 is 17 residues. The J segment lost 2 bases and the V segment lost 1 base, leaving 7 bases of the junction unmatched. Some clones are missing from TCRdb's copy, which holds only in-frame ones; the method was immunoSEQ multiplex PCR. The data hold fewer than 450,000 clones, with about 91% observed a single time. What was sequenced was peripheral blood. V usage is TRBV3-1 (or the pseudogene TRBV3-2) and J usage is TRBJ2-1; the match to TRBD2 covers 8 bases. The receptor comes from a woman in her forties or fifties with COVID-19, enrolled during active disease. As DNA, the CDR3 is TGTGCCAGCAGCCAAGTCAATAGCGGGGACACCTACAATGAGCAGTTCTTC. Its translation is CASSQVNSGDTYNEQFF.